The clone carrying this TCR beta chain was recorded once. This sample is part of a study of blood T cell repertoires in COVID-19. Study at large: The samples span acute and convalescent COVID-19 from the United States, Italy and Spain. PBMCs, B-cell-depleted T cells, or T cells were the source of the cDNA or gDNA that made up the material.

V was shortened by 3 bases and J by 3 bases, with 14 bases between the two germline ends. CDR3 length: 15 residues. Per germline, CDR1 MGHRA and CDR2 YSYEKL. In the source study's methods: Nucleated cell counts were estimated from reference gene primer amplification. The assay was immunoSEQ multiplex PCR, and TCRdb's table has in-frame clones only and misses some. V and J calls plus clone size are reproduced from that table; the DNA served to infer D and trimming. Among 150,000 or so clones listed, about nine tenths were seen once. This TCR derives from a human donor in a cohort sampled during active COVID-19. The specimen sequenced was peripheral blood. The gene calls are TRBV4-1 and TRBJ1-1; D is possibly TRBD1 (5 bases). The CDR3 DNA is TGCGCCAGCAGCCATCTTCAGGGTTTGTACACTGAAGCTTTCTTT. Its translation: CASSHLQGLYTEAFF.